The 18 T cell receptor beta chains below all came from one sample that was sequenced in a study of vaccination effects on CD4 cells after COVID-19. Sequencing was performed with immunoSEQ multiplex PCR; in TCRdb, only in-frame clones are kept and a portion is missing. This sample has around 66,000 clones, with around 70% found just once. These TCRs' antigens remain unknown. Investigators separated out CD4+ T cells once approximately 11 days of culture had passed. Vaccine administered to participants consisted of two doses of either BNT162b2 or mRNA-1273. The sequencing used CD4+ T cells from PBMCs cultured without peptide, collected after COVID-19 vaccination. These receptors all stem from a human donor who received a COVID-19 vaccine.

This clone has just a few counts. This rearrangement joins TRBV5-6 to TRBJ2-7, with 7 bases fitting TRBD1. Germline-derived CDR1 and CDR2 are SGHDT and YYEEEE. After removal of 0 bases from V and 4 bases from J, the junction contained 10 bases not matched to a gene. CDR3 length equals 16 residues. The DNA for the CDR3 is TGTGCCAGCAGCTTGGTATCCGTGGGACAGCTTTACGAGCAGTACGTC. Residues: CASSLVSVGQLYEQYV.

The rearrangement joins TRBV19 to TRBJ2-4; 9 bases map to TRBD1. V lost 6 bases, J lost 9 bases, and 15 bases stayed unmatched. Per germline, CDR1 LNHDA and CDR2 SQIVND (reference sequence). This CDR3 is 16 amino acids long. This chain's CDR3 is CASSRLPGQGSGIQYF. The CDR3 DNA follows: TGTGCCAGTAGCCGCTTACCGGGACAGGGTTCTGGCATTCAGTACTTC.

The V and J genes are TRBV11-2 and TRBJ2-3; 9 bases map to TRBD1. The CDR3 contains 16 residues. The V and J ends lost 1 base and 3 bases, in that order; junction bases with no gene match: 5. From germline, CDR1 is SGHAT and CDR2 FQNNGV. Here the CDR3 DNA reads TGTGCCAGCAGCTTAGGGACAGGGGAAACAACAGATACGCAGTATTTT. Residues: CASSLGTGETTDTQYF. Complete variable domain (other parts from reference TRBV11-2 and TRBJ2-3): EAGVAQSPRYKIIEKRQSVAFWCNPISGHATLYWYQQILGQGPKLLIQFQNNGVVDDSQLPKDRFSAERLKGVDSTLKIQPAKLEDSAVYLCASSLGTGETTDTQYFGPGTRLTVL.

This clone was seen a handful of times. This chain joins TRBV4-2 and TRBJ2-3; 8 nucleotides agree with TRBD1. Germline V lookup: CDR1 LGHNA, CDR2 YNFKEQ. V lost 1 base, J lost 2 bases, and 5 bases stayed unmatched. This CDR3 contains 16 residues. The CDR3 bases are TGTGCCAGCAGCCAAGGGGACAGGTTCCTCACAGATACGCAGTATTTT. The encoded protein is CASSQGDRFLTDTQYF.

This clone has more than one count but fewer than ten. The chain carries TRBV7-9 and TRBJ1-1, with D maybe TRBD1 (5 bases). CDR1 and CDR2 from the germline V gene are SEHNR and FQNEAQ (reference sequence). V shed 1 base and J shed 4 bases, with 13 bases lying between them. The CDR3 sequence is 15 residues long. In DNA, the CDR3 is TGTGCCAGCAGCTTAGGAACCTCCCAGGGCACTGAAGCTTTCTTT. This sequence encodes CASSLGTSQGTEAFF. The entire variable domain, with the rest obtained from reference TRBV7-9 and TRBJ1-1, is as follows: DTGVSQNPRHKITKRGQNVTFRCDPISEHNRLYWYRQTLGQGPEFLTYFQNEAQLEKSRLLSDRFSAERPKGSFSTLEIQRTEQGDSAMYLCASSLGTSQGTEAFFGQGTRLTVV.

In this sample, this clone turned up a few times. The V call is TRBV7-8, the J call TRBJ2-7, with 7 bases fitting TRBD1. Germline V lookup: CDR1 SGHVS, CDR2 FQNEAQ. This CDR3 is 14 amino acids long. V lost 2 bases to trimming and J lost 5 bases; unmatched junction nucleotides: 6. The CDR3 spells CASSLIDRDHEQYV. The CDR3 DNA is TGTGCCAGCAGCTTAATCGACAGGGACCACGAGCAGTACGTC.

The chain combines TRBV12-3 or TRBV12-4 with TRBJ1-4, with a tentative D call TRBD1 (5 bases). The CDR3 runs 13 residues. Trimming cost V 3 bases and J 5 bases, with 7 bases left between them. The CDR3 DNA reads as TGTGCCAGCAGTTTCGGACAAAATGAAAAACTGTTTTTT. It encodes CASSFGQNEKLFF.

This clone was counted between two and nine times. The chain has TRBV5-1 and TRBJ1-4; D is uncertain. The germline CDR1 and CDR2 sequences are SGHRS and YFSETQ. The germline V and J ends were trimmed by 0 bases and 7 bases, with 10 bases remaining between them. The CDR3 spans 14 residues. The CDR3 DNA reads as TGCGCCAGCAGCTTGGTTGGGGAACCTGAAAAACTGTTTTTT. This codes for CASSLVGEPEKLFF. The complete variable domain, with remaining parts taken from reference TRBV5-1 and TRBJ1-4, reads KAGVTQTPRYLIKTRGQQVTLSCSPISGHRSVSWYQQTPGQGLQFLFEYFSETQRNKGNFPGRFSGRQFSNSRSEMNVSTLELGDSALYLCASSLVGEPEKLFFGSGTQLSVL.

This clone was counted once. This chain links TRBV6-5 with TRBJ1-2; 8 bases fit TRBD1. Losses at the gene ends were 2 bases for V and 7 bases for J; bases not matched to a gene: 3. This CDR3 spans 13 amino acids. Germline CDR1 and CDR2: MNHEY and SVGAGI. This chain's CDR3 is CASSYGTGPGYTF. DNA for the CDR3: TGTGCCAGCAGTTACGGGACAGGCCCTGGCTACACCTTC.

V gene TRBV2 combines with J gene TRBJ2-4; D possibly corresponds to TRBD2 (6 bases). Germline V lookup: CDR1 SNHLY, CDR2 FYNNEI. CDR3 length equals 15 residues. Trimming removed 3 bases at V and 9 bases at J, with 18 bases between. CDR3 sequence (DNA): TGTGCCAGCAGTGAGATCGAGTCCCCCGGGAGCATTCAGTACTTC. Its protein is CASSEIESPGSIQYF.

CDR3 protein: CASSFYGSTQETQYF. CDR3 DNA: TGTGCCAGCAGTTTTTACGGCAGCACCCAAGAGACCCAGTACTTC. The rearrangement links TRBV28 to TRBJ2-5; D is unclear. The CDR3 consists of 15 residues. Germline V lookup: CDR1 MDHEN, CDR2 SYDVKM. V gave up 3 bases and J gave up 1 base, with 12 bases separating them.

The rearrangement links TRBV21-1 to TRBJ2-7; the table names TRBD1, a call not compared with the DNA. TRBV21-1 is assigned pseudogene status. This CDR3 spans 15 amino acids. The CDR3 sequence is CASTSRDRGIHEQYV. As DNA, the CDR3 is TGTGCCAGCACAAGCCGGGACAGGGGTATACACGAGCAGTACGTC.

V gene TRBV18 combines with J gene TRBJ1-1; TRBD1 agrees at 9 bases. This CDR3 has 15 residues. Germline V gene data show CDR1 as KGHSH and CDR2 as LQKENI. V was clipped by 3 bases and J by 0 bases; unmatched bases: 2. CDR3 sequence reads: CASSPGTGMNTEAFF. CDR3 nucleotides: TGTGCCAGCTCACCGGGGACAGGGATGAACACTGAAGCTTTCTTT.

This chain joins TRBV7-8 and TRBJ2-7; D is possibly TRBD1 (5 bases). This CDR3 has 15 residues. The germline gives CDR1 SGHVS, CDR2 FQNEAQ. V was shortened by 2 bases and J by 2 bases, with 13 bases between the two germline ends. CDR3 DNA: TGTGCCAGCAGCTTAACACAGGCAGGTACCTACGAGCAGTACGTC. Translation: CASSLTQAGTYEQYV.

This clone was observed a single time. The chain carries TRBV23-1 and TRBJ1-5; maybe TRBD1 (5 bases). TRBV23-1 is assigned to the ORF class and has an uncertain function. This CDR3 is 18 amino acids long. V lost 3 bases and J 9 bases, leaving 27 bases between the germline ends. This CDR3 reads CASSHLKIRDPVMVPQHF. The CDR3 coding sequence is TGCGCCAGCAGTCATTTGAAGATCCGGGACCCGGTTATGGTGCCCCAGCATTTT.

This clone was seen just once. The rearrangement uses TRBV6-5 and TRBJ2-5; 8 bases match TRBD1. Per the germline V gene, CDR1 is MNHEY and CDR2 is SVGAGI. With 8 bases clipped from V and 1 base from J, the junction kept 6 bases outside the gene matches. The CDR3 sequence is 14 residues long. The CDR3 nucleotides are TGTGCCAGCTCCAAGGACAGGGCCCAAGAGACCCAGTACTTC. This translates into CASSKDRAQETQYF.

This clone was found once. The CDR3 region is CATSDNDRGQSDTQYF. In nucleotides, the CDR3 is TGTGCCACCAGTGACAACGACAGGGGGCAATCAGATACGCAGTATTTT. V is TRBV24-1 and J is TRBJ2-3, with 10 positions matching TRBD1. The CDR3 covers 16 residues. V was pared by 4 bases and J by 4 bases, with 7 bases of the junction left unmatched. CDR1 and CDR2 (germline): KGHDR, SFDVKD.

CDR3: CASSQVEAVGIKGYNEQFF. CDR3 coding DNA: TGCGCCAGCAGCCAAGTAGAGGCAGTGGGGATTAAGGGATACAATGAGCAGTTCTTC. V and J are TRBV4-1 and TRBJ2-1, with D unclear. The length of the CDR3 is 19 residues. Germline V CDR1 and CDR2: MGHRA, YSYEKL. Between the trimmed V and J ends, which lost 1 base and 4 bases, there was a span of 23 bases.